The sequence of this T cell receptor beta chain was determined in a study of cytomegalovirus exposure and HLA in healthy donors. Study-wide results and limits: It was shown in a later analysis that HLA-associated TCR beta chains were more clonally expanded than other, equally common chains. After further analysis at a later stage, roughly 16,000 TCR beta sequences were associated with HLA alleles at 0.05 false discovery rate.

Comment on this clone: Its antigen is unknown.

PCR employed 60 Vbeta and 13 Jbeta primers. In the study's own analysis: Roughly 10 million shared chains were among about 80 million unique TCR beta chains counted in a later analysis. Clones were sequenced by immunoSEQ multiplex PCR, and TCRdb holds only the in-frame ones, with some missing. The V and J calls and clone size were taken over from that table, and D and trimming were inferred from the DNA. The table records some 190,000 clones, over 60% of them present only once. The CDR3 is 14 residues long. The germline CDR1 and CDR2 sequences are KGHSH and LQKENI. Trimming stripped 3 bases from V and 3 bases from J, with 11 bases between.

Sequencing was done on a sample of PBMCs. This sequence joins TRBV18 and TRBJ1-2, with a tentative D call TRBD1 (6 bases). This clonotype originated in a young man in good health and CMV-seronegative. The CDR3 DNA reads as TGTGCCAGCTCACCCCGGACAGCCGACTATGGCTACACCTTC. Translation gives CASSPRTADYGYTF.